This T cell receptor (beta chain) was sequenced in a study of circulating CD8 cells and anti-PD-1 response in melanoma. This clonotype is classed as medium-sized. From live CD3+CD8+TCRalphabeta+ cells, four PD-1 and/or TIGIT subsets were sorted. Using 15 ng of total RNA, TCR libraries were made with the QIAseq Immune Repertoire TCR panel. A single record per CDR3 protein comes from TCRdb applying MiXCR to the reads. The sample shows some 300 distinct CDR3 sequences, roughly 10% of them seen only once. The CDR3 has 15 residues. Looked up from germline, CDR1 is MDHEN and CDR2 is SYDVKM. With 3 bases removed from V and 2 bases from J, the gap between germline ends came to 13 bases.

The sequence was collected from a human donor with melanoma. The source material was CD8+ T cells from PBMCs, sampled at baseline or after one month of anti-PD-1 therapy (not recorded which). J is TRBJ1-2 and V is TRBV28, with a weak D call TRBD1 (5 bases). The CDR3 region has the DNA TGTGCCAGCAGTTTTTTCGGGGGAATAAACTATGGCTACACCTTC. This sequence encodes CASSFFGGINYGYTF.